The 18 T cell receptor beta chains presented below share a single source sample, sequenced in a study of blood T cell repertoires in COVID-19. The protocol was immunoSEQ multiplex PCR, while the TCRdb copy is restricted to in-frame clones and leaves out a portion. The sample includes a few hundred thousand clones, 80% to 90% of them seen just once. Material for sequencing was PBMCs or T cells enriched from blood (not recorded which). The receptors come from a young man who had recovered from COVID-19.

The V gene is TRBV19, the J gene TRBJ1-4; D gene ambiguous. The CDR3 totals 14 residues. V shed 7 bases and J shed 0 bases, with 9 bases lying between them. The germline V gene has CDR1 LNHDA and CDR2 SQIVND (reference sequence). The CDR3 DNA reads TGTGCCAGTACCAACTCCGCAACTAATGAAAAACTGTTTTTT. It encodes CASTNSATNEKLFF.

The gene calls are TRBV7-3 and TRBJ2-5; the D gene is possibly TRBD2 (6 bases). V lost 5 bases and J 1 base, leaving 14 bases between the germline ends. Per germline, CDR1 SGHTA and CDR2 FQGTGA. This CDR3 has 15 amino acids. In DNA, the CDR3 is TGTGCCAGCAGCCCAGACACCGGGGGCCAAGAGACCCAGTACTTC. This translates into CASSPDTGGQETQYF.

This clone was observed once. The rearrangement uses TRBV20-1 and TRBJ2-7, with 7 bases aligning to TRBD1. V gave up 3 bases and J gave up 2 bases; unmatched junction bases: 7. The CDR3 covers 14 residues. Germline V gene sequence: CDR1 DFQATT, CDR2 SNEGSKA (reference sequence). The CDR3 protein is CSASGWDRPYEQYF. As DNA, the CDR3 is TGCAGTGCTAGTGGCTGGGACAGACCCTACGAGCAGTACTTC.

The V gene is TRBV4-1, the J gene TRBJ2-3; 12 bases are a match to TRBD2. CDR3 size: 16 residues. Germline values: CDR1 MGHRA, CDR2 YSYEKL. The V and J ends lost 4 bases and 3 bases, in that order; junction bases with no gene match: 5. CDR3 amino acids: CASSPLLAGGTDTQYF. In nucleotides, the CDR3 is TGCGCCAGCAGCCCTCTTCTAGCGGGAGGGACAGATACGCAGTATTTT.

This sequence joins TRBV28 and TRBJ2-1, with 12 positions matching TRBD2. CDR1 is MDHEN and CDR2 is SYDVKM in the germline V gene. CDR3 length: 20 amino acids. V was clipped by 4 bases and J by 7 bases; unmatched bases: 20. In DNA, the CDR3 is TGTGCCAGCAGTTCGTTTTGGCGGTCTAGCGGGAGGGCGTCCTCGAATGAGCAGTTCTTC. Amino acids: CASSSFWRSSGRASSNEQFF. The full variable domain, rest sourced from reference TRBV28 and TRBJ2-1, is DVKVTQSSRYLVKRTGEKVFLECVQDMDHENMFWYRQDPGLGLRLIYFSYDVKMKEKGDIPEGYSVSREKKERFSLILESASTNQTSMYLCASSSFWRSSGRASSNEQFFGPGTRLTVL.

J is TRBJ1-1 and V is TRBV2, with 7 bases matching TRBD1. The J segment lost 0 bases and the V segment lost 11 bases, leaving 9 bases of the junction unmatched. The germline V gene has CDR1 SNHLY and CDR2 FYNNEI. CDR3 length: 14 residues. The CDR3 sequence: CASLRGQLNTEAFF. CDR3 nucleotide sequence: TGTGCCTCCTTGAGGGGACAGTTGAACACTGAAGCTTTCTTT.

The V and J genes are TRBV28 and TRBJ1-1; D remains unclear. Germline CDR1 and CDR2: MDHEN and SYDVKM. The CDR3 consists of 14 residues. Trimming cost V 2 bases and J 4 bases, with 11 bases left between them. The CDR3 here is CASSLPPTSTEAFF. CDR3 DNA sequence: TGTGCCAGCAGTTTACCCCCGACAAGCACTGAAGCTTTCTTT.

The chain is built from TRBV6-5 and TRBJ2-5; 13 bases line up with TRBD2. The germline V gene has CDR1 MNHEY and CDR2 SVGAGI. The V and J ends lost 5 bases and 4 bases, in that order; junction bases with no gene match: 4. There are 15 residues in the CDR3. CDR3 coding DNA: TGTGCCAGCAGTCCTCGGACTAGCGGGAGAGAGACCCAGTACTTC. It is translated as CASSPRTSGRETQYF.

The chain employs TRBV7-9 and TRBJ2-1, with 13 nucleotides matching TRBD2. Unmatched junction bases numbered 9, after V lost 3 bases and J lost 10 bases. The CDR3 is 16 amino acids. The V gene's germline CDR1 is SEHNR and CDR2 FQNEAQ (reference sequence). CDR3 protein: CASSLGTSGTPVEQFF. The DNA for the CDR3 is TGTGCCAGCAGCTTGGGGACTAGCGGGACTCCCGTCGAGCAGTTCTTC.

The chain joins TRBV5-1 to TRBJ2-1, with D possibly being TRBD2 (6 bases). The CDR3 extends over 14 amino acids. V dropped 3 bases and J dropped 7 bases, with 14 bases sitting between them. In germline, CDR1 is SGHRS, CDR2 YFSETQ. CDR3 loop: CASSSLTSQNEQFF. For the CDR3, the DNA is TGCGCCAGCAGCTCTCTAACTAGCCAAAATGAGCAGTTCTTC.

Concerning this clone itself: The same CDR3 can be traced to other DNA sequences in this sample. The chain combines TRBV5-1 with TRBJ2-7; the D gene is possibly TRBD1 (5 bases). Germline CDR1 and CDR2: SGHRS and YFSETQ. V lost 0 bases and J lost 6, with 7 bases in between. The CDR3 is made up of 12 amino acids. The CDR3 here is CASSLVRGEQYF. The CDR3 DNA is TGCGCCAGCAGCTTGGTTAGGGGCGAGCAGTACTTC.

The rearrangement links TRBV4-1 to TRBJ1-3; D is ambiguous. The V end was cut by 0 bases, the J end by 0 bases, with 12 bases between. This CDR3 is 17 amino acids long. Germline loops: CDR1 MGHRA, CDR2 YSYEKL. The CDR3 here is CASSQDFAPSSGNTIYF. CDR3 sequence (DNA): TGCGCCAGCAGCCAAGATTTTGCACCGAGCTCTGGAAACACCATATATTTT.

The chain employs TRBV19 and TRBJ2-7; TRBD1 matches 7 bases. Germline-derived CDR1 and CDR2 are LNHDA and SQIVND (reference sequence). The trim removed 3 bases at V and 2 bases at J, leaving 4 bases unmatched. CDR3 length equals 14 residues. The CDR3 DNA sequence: TGTGCCAGTAGTATCGAGGGGGCTCCCTACGAGCAGTACTTC. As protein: CASSIEGAPYEQYF.

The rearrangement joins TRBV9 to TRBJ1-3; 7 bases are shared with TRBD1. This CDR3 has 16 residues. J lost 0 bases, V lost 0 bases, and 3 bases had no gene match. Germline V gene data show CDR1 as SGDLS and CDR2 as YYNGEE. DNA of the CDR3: TGTGCCAGCAGCGTAGGGGCAGGGGGCTCTGGAAACACCATATATTTT. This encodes CASSVGAGGSGNTIYF.

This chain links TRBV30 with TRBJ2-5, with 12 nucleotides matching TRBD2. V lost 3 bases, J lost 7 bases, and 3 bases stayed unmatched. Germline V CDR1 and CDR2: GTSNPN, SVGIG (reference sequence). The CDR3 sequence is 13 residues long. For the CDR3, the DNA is TGTGCCTGGAGGACTAGCGGGAGAGGGACCCAGTACTTC. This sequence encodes CAWRTSGRGTQYF.

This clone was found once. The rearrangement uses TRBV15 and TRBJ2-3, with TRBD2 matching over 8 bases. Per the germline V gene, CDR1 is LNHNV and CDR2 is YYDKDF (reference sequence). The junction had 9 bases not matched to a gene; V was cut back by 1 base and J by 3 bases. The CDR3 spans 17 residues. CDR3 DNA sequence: TGTGCCACCAGCAGAGGGACAACGGGAGGGCCTACAGATACGCAGTATTTT. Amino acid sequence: CATSRGTTGGPTDTQYF.

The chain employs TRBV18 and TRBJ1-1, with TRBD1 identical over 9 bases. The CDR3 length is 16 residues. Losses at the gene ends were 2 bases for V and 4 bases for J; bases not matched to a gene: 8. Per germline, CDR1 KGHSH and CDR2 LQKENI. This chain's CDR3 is CASSPMDRGEGTEAFF. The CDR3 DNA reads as TGTGCCAGCTCACCAATGGACAGGGGTGAGGGCACTGAAGCTTTCTTT.

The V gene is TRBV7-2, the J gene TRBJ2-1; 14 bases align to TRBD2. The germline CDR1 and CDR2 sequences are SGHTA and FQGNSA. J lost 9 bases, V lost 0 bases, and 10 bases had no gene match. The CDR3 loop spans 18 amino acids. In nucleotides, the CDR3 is TGTGCCAGCAGCTTAGCGTTTTCGGGGACTAGCGGGAGAAGTGAGCAGTTCTTC. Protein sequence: CASSLAFSGTSGRSEQFF.